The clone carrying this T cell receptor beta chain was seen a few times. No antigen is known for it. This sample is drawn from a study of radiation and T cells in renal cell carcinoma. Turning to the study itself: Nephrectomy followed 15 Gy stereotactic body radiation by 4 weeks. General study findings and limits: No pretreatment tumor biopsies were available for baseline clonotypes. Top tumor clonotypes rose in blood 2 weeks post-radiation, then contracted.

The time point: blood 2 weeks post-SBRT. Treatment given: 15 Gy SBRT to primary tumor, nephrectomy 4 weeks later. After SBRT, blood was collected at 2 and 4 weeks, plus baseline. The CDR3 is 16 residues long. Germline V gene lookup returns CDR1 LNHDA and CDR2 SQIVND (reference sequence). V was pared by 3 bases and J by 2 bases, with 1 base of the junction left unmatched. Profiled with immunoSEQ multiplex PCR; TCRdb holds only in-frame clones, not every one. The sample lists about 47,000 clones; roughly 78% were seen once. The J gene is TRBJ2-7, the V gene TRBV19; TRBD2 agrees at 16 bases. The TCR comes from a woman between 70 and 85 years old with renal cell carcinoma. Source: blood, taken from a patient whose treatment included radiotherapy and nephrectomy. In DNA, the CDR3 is TGTGCCAGTAGTATGGGACTAGCGGGAGGGACCTACGAGCAGTACTTC. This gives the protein CASSMGLAGGTYEQYF.